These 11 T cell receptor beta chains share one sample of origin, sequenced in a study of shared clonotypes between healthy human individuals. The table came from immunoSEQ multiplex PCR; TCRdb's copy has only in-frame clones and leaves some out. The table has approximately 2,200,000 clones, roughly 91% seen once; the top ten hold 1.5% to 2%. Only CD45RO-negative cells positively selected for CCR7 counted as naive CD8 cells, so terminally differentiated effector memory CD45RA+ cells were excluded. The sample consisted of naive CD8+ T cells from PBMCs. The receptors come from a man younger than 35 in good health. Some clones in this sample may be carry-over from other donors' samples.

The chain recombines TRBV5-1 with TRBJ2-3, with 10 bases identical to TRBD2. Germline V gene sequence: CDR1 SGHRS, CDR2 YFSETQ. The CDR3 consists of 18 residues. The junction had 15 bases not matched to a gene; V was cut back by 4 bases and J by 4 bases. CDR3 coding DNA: TGCGCCAGCAGCCTCGGACTAGCGGCCCAAACGGGTGCAGATACGCAGTATTTT. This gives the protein CASSLGLAAQTGADTQYF. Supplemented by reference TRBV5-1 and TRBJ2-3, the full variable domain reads KAGVTQTPRYLIKTRGQQVTLSCSPISGHRSVSWYQQTPGQGLQFLFEYFSETQRNKGNFPGRFSGRQFSNSRSEMNVSTLELGDSALYLCASSLGLAAQTGADTQYFGPGTRLTVL.

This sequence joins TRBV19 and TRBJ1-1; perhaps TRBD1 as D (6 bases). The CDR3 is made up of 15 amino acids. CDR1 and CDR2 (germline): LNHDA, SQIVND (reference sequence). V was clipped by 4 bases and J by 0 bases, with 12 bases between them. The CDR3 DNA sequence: TGTGCCAGTAGTACAGGGGTTACCTTGAACACTGAAGCTTTCTTT. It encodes CASSTGVTLNTEAFF.

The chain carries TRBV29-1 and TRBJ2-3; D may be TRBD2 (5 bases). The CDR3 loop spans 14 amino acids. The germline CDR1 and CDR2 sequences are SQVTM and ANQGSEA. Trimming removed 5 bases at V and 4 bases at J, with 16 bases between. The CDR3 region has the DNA TGCAGCGTTAATGGCTGGACTGGTTCAGATACGCAGTATTTT. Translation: CSVNGWTGSDTQYF.

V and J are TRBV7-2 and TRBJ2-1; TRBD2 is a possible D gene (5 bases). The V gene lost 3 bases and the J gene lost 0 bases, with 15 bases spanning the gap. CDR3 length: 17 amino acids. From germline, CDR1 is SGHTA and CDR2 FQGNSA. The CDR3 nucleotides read TGTGCCAGCAGCTTTCGGACTGCCCCACCCTCCTACAATGAGCAGTTCTTC. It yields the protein CASSFRTAPPSYNEQFF.

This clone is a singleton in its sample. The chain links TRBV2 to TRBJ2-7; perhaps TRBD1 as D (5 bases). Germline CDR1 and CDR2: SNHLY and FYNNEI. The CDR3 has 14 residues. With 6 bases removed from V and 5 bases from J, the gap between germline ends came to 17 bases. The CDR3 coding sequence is TGTGCCAGCAGGTTTAACAGGCTGGCCAACGAGCAGTACTTC. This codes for CASRFNRLANEQYF.

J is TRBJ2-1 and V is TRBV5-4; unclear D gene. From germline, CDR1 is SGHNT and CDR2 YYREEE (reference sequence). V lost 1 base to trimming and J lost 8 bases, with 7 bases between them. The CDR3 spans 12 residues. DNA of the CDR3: TGTGCCAGCAGCTTGAATCCGGATGAGCAGTTCTTC. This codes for CASSLNPDEQFF.

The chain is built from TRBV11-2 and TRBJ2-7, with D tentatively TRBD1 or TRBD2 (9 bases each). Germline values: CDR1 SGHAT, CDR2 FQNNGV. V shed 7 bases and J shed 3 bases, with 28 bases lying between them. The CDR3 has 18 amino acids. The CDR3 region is CASKGQGKVAGGLYEQYF. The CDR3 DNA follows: TGTGCCAGCAAAGGACAGGGGAAAGTTGCGGGAGGGCTCTACGAGCAGTACTTC.

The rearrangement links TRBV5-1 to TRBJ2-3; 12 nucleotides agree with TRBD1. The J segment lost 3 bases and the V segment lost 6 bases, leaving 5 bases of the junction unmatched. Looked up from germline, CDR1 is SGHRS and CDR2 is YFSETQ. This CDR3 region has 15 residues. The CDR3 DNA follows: TGCGCCAGCATGGGGACAGGGGGCATGACAGATACGCAGTATTTT. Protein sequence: CASMGTGGMTDTQYF.

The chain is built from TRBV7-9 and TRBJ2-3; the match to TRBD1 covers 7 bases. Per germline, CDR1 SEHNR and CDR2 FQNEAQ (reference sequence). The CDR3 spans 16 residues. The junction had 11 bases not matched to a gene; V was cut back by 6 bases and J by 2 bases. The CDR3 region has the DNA TGTGCCAGCAGTTCGGACAGGCGAACGTTCACAGATACGCAGTATTTT. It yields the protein CASSSDRRTFTDTQYF.

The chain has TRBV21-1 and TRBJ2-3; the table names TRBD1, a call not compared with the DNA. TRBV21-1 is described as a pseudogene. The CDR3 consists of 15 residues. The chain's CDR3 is CASIFRDRVGDTQYF. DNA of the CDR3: TGTGCCAGCATCTTCCGGGACAGGGTAGGAGATACGCAGTATTTT.

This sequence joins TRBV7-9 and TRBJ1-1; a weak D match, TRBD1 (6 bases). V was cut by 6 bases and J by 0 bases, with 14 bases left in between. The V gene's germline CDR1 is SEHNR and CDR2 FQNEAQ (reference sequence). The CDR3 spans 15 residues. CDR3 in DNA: TGTGCCAGCAGTCCATCTGGACAGTTGAACACTGAAGCTTTCTTT. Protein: CASSPSGQLNTEAFF.